One and the same sample provided the 14 T cell receptor beta chains below, sequenced in a study of blood T cell repertoires in COVID-19. Assay used: immunoSEQ multiplex PCR; TCRdb lists only in-frame clones, some missing. The sample includes around 260,000 clones, over 75% of them seen just once. Material: peripheral blood. These receptors were obtained from a human donor in a cohort sampled during active COVID-19.

The V gene is TRBV7-2, the J gene TRBJ2-7; D remains unclear. The V gene's germline CDR1 is SGHTA and CDR2 FQGNSA. CDR3 length: 11 amino acids. V was pared by 5 bases and J by 4 bases, with 6 bases between. CDR3 coding DNA: TGTGCCAGCAGCCTTACATACGAGCAGTACTTC. Protein sequence: CASSLTYEQYF.

V gene TRBV20-1 combines with J gene TRBJ2-1; D is undetermined. Between the trimmed V and J ends, which lost 6 bases and 2 bases, there was a span of 5 bases. This CDR3 contains 11 residues. Germline V gene lookup returns CDR1 DFQATT and CDR2 SNEGSKA (reference sequence). This CDR3 is CSAPAYNEQFF. For the CDR3, the DNA is TGCAGTGCCCCAGCCTACAATGAGCAGTTCTTC.

The chain employs TRBV9 and TRBJ2-6; a weak D match, TRBD2 (5 bases). The CDR3 has 15 residues. Trimming removed 4 bases at V and 0 bases at J, with 8 bases between. CDR1 SGDLS and CDR2 YYNGEE come from the germline V gene. This CDR3 reads CASSRGSSGANVLTF. The CDR3 DNA follows: TGTGCCAGCAGCCGAGGGAGCTCTGGGGCCAACGTCCTGACTTTC.

The V and J genes are TRBV3-1 (or the pseudogene TRBV3-2) and TRBJ2-5, with TRBD2 identical over 8 bases. Per the germline V gene, CDR1 is LGHDT and CDR2 is YNNKEL (reference sequence). CDR3 length equals 14 residues. V dropped 6 bases and J dropped 1; count of bases not matched to a gene: 4. The DNA of the CDR3 is TGTGCCAGCAGACTTACTAGCGGCCAAGAGACCCAGTACTTC. It encodes CASRLTSGQETQYF.

This chain links TRBV7-3 with TRBJ1-1; D might be TRBD1 (5 bases). The V gene lost 5 bases and the J gene lost 3 bases, with 10 bases spanning the gap. Germline values: CDR1 SGHTA, CDR2 FQGTGA. The CDR3 sequence is 13 residues long. The CDR3 DNA is TGTGCCAGCAGCGCCACAGGTGACACTGAAGCTTTCTTT. As protein: CASSATGDTEAFF. Full variable domain (remainder filled in from reference TRBV7-3 and TRBJ1-1): GAGVSQTPSNKVTEKGKYVELRCDPISGHTALYWYRQSLGQGPEFLIYFQGTGAADDSGLPNDRFFAVRPEGSVSTLKIQRTERGDSAVYLCASSATGDTEAFFGQGTRLTVV.

V usage is TRBV7-9 and J usage is TRBJ2-1; 8 nucleotides agree with TRBD2. V gave up 0 bases and J gave up 8 bases; unmatched junction bases: 6. In germline, CDR1 is SEHNR, CDR2 FQNEAQ (reference sequence). The CDR3 covers 15 residues. This CDR3 is CASSLATSGKDEQFF. CDR3 coding DNA: TGTGCCAGCAGCTTAGCAACTAGCGGAAAGGATGAGCAGTTCTTC.

This chain joins TRBV27 and TRBJ1-3; a weak D match, TRBD1 (5 bases). The germline CDR1 and CDR2 sequences are MNHEY and SMNVEV (reference sequence). Trimming stripped 3 bases from V and 2 bases from J, with 8 bases between. The CDR3 totals 14 residues. Here the CDR3 reads CASSLSGTGNTIYF. In DNA, the CDR3 is TGTGCCAGCAGTTTGTCAGGGACTGGAAACACCATATATTTT.

The chain carries TRBV9 and TRBJ2-7; a possible D gene is TRBD1 (6 bases). Trimming took 2 bases from V and 6 from J, leaving 15 bases between them. This CDR3 is 14 amino acids long. Looked up from germline, CDR1 is SGDLS and CDR2 is YYNGEE. CDR3 sequence: CASSVSPGTSEQYF. The CDR3 DNA reads as TGTGCCAGCAGCGTTTCGCCCGGGACATCCGAGCAGTACTTC.

This clone was detected only a few times. The chain couples TRBV5-6 to TRBJ1-5; D remains unclear. CDR1 is SGHDT, CDR2 YYEEEE, per germline. This CDR3 is built from 13 residues. Trimming left V 1 base short and J 5 bases short, with 7 bases between. The CDR3 coding sequence is TGTGCCAGCAGCTTGAATCCGGATCAGCCCCAGCATTTT. This encodes CASSLNPDQPQHF.

This CDR3 is CASSRSRLAGEGDTQYF. CDR3 DNA sequence: TGTGCCAGCAGCCGCAGCCGGCTAGCGGGAGAGGGAGATACGCAGTATTTT. The chain has TRBV3-1 (or the pseudogene TRBV3-2) and TRBJ2-3, with 10 bases fitting TRBD2. The CDR3 has 17 residues. Unmatched junction bases numbered 12, after V lost 4 bases and J lost 5 bases. Germline V gives CDR1 LGHDT, CDR2 YNNKEL (reference sequence).

This chain links TRBV30 with TRBJ2-1; 15 bases line up with TRBD2. Looked up from germline, CDR1 is GTSNPN and CDR2 is SVGIG (reference sequence). Losses at the gene ends were 1 base for V and 5 bases for J; bases not matched to a gene: 12. The CDR3 spans 19 residues. This chain's CDR3 is CAWSEPGLAGGHPNNEQFF. The CDR3 coding sequence is TGTGCCTGGAGTGAGCCGGGACTAGCGGGAGGCCACCCTAACAATGAGCAGTTCTTC.

The V gene is TRBV2, the J gene TRBJ2-1; 12 nucleotides match TRBD2. This CDR3 comprises 15 residues. V gave up 6 bases and J gave up 9 bases; unmatched junction bases: 9. Germline CDR1 is SNHLY and CDR2 is FYNNEI. CDR3 DNA: TGTGCCAGCAGGTATCTAGCGGGAGGGGACGGTGAGCAGTTCTTC. This translates into CASRYLAGGDGEQFF.

About this clone: The sample contains more than one DNA sequence encoding this CDR3. V is TRBV7-2 and J is TRBJ1-2; D gene unclear. The CDR3 covers 13 residues. Trimming shortened V by 1 base and J by 4 bases, and 7 bases separated the two germline ends. Germline loops: CDR1 SGHTA, CDR2 FQGNSA. The CDR3 region has the DNA TGTGCCAGCAGCTTAGGCGGGATCTATGGCTACACCTTC. As protein: CASSLGGIYGYTF.

This clone was observed a few times. The V gene is TRBV6-6, the J gene TRBJ2-2; D is uncertain. This CDR3 comprises 13 residues. CDR1 and CDR2 (germline): MNHNY, SVGAGI (reference sequence). V was clipped by 6 bases and J by 6 bases, with 11 bases between them. The CDR3: CASRDTPAGELFF. As DNA, the CDR3 is TGTGCCAGCAGAGATACTCCCGCCGGGGAGCTGTTTTTT.